This T cell receptor (beta chain) was recovered during a study of blood T cell repertoires in COVID-19. Background on the study: Donors in the United States, Italy and Spain gave samples during acute or convalescent COVID-19. T cells, B-cell-depleted T cells, or PBMCs supplied cDNA or gDNA.

Authors' methods: The authors estimated nucleated cell counts from reference gene primer amplification. Repertoires were generated with immunoSEQ multiplex PCR, while TCRdb's copy carries only in-frame clones and drops some. V, J and clone size are those of that table, while D and trimming were read from the DNA. The table lists about 230,000 clones, 90% of them singletons. Germline trimming cut 4 bases from V and 6 bases from J; bases unmatched to any gene: 4. The CDR3 runs 15 residues. Germline CDR1 MDHEN, CDR2 SYDVKM. The source of this sequence is a man aged 25-40 years with COVID-19, enrolled during active disease. The sequencing input was peripheral blood. The chain recombines TRBV28 with TRBJ2-1, with 12 bases fitting TRBD1. The CDR3 bases are TGTGCCAGCAGTTCGGGACAGGGGGCGTCCAATGAGCAGTTCTTC. This codes for CASSSGQGASNEQFF.